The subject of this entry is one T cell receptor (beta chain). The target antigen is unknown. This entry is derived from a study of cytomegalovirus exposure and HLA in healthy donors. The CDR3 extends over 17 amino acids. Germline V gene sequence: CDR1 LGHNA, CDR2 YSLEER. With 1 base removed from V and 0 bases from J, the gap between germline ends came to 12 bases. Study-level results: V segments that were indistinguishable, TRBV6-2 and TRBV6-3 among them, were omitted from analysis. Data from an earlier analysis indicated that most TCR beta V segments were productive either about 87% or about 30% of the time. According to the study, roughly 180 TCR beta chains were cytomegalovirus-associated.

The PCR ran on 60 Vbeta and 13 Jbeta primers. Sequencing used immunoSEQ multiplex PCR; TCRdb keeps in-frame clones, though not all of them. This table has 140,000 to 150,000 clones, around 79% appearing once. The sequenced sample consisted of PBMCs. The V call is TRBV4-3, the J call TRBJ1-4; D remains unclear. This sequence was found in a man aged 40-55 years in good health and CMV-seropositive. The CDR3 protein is CASSQGLMAATNEKLFF. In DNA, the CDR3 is TGCGCCAGCAGCCAAGGTCTGATGGCTGCAACTAATGAAAAACTGTTTTTT.